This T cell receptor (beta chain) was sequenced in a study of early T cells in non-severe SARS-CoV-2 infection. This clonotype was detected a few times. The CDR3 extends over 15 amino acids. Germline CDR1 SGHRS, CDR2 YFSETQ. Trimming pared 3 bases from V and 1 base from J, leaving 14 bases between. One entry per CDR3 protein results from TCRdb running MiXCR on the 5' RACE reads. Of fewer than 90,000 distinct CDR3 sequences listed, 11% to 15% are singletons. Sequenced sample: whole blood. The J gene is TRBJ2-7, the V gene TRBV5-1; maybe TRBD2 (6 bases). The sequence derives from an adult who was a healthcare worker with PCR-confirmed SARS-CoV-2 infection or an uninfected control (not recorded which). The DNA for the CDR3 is TGCGCCAGCAGCTCCCGGGGCGGGAAGTCCTACGAGCAGTACTTC. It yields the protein CASSSRGGKSYEQYF.